This paragraph reports one TCR beta chain. Some clones are missing from TCRdb's copy, which holds only in-frame ones; the method was immunoSEQ multiplex PCR. The repertoire holds hundreds of thousands of clones, around 87% seen once, with 0.0094% in the top ten. The source of the sample is a study of shared T cell receptors in the human thymus. The CDR3 runs 14 residues. The germline V gene encodes CDR1 MNHEY and CDR2 SMNVEV (reference sequence). V dropped 6 bases and J dropped 4 bases, with 15 bases sitting between them. These same records also appear under a second study, on human thymus T cells. That report notes: Those donating were healthy Finnish infants in corrective surgery for congenital heart defects. Unrelated individuals were reported by related research to share highly overlapping thymic repertoires.

The sequence was obtained from a boy younger than two with a congenital heart defect. The rearrangement links TRBV27 to TRBJ1-2; D unclear. Input material: thymocytes. The CDR3 region is CASRPRTEGYGYTF. The CDR3, as DNA: TGTGCCAGCAGGCCTAGGACGGAGGGCTATGGCTACACCTTC.